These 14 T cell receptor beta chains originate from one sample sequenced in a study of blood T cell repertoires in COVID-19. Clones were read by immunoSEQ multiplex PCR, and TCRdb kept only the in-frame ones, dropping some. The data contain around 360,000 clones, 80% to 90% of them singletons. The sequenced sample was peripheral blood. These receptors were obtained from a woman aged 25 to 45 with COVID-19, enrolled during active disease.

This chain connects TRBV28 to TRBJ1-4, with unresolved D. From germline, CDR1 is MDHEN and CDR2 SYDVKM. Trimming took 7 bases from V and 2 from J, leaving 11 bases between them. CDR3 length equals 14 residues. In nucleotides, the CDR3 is TGTGCCAGCACCCCCAGGAGGACTAATGAAAAACTGTTTTTT. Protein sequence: CASTPRRTNEKLFF. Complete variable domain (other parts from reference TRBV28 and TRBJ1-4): DVKVTQSSRYLVKRTGEKVFLECVQDMDHENMFWYRQDPGLGLRLIYFSYDVKMKEKGDIPEGYSVSREKKERFSLILESASTNQTSMYLCASTPRRTNEKLFFGSGTQLSVL.

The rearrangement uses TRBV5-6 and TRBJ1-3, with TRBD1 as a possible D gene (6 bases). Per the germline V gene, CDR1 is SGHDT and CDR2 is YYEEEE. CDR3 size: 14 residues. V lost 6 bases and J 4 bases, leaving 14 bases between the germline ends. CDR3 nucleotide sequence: TGTGCCAGCACCTGGGGGGGGCCAGGAAACACCATATATTTT. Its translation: CASTWGGPGNTIYF.

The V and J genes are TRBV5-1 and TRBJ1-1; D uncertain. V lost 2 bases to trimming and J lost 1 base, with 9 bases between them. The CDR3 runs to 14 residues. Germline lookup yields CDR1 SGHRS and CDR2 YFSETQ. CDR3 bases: TGCGCCAGCAGCTTACTAGACGGGAACACTGAAGCTTTCTTT. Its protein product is CASSLLDGNTEAFF.

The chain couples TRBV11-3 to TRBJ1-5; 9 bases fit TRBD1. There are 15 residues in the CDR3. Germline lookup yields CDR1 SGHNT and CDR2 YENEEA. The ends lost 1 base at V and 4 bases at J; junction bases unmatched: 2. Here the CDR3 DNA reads TGTGCCAGCAGCTTAGGGACAGGGGATAATCAGCCCCAGCATTTT. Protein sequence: CASSLGTGDNQPQHF.

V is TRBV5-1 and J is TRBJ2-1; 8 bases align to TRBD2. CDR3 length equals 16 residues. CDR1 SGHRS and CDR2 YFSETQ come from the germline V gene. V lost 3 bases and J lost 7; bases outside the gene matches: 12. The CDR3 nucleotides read TGCGCCAGCAGCTCCAGGGGTCTAGCGGGTAGTAATGAGCAGTTCTTC. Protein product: CASSSRGLAGSNEQFF. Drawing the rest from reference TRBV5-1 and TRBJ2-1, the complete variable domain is KAGVTQTPRYLIKTRGQQVTLSCSPISGHRSVSWYQQTPGQGLQFLFEYFSETQRNKGNFPGRFSGRQFSNSRSEMNVSTLELGDSALYLCASSSRGLAGSNEQFFGPGTRLTVL.

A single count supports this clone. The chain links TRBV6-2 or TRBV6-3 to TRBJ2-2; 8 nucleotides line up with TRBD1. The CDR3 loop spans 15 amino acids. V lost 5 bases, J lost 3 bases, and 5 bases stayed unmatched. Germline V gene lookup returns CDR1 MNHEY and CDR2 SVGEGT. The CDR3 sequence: CASSLQGAHTGELFF. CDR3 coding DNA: TGTGCCAGCAGTCTTCAGGGGGCCCACACCGGGGAGCTGTTTTTT.

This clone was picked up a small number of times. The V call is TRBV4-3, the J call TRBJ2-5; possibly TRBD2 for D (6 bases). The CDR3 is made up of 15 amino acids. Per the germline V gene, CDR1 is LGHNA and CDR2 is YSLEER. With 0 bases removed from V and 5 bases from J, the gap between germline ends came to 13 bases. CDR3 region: CASSQDAGPRETQYF. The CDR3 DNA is TGCGCCAGCAGCCAAGACGCGGGGCCCCGGGAGACCCAGTACTTC.

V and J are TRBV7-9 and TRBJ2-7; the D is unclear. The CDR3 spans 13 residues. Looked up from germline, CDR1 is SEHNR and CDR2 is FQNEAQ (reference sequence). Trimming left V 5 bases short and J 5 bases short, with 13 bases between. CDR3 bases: TGTGCCAGCAGCCTCGGCGGTTTCCACGAGCAGTACTTC. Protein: CASSLGGFHEQYF. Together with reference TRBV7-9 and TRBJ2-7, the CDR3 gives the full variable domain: DTGVSQNPRHKITKRGQNVTFRCDPISEHNRLYWYRQTLGQGPEFLTYFQNEAQLEKSRLLSDRFSAERPKGSFSTLEIQRTEQGDSAMYLCASSLGGFHEQYFGPGTRLTVT.

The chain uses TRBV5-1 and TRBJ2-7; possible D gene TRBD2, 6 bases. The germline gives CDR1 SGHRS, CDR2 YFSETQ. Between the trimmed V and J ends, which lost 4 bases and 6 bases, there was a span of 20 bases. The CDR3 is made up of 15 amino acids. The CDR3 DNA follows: TGCGCCAGCAGCAGGGAGGCAGGGTGGACGTCCGAGCAGTACTTC. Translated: CASSREAGWTSEQYF.

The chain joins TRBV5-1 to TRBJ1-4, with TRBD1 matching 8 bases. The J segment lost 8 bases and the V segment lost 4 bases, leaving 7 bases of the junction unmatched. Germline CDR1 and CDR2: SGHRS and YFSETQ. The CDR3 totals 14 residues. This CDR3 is CASSEGQVGEKLFF. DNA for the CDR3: TGCGCCAGCAGCGAGGGACAGGTCGGCGAAAAACTGTTTTTT.

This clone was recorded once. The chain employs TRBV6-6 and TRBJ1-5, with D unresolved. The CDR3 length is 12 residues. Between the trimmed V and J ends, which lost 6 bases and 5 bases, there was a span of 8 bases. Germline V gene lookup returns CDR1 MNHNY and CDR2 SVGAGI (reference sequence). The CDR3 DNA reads TGTGCCAGCAGACTCCGGGATCAGCCCCAGCATTTT. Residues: CASRLRDQPQHF.

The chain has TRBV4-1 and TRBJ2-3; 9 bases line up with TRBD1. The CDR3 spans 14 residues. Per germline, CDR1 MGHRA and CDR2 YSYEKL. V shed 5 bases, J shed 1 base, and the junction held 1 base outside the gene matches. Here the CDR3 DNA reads TGCGCCAGCAGCAGACAGGGGGGCACAGATACGCAGTATTTT. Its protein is CASSRQGGTDTQYF.

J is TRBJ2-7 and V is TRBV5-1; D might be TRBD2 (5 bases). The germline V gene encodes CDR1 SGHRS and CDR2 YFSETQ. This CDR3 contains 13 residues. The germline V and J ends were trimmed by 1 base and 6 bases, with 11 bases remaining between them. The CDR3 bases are TGCGCCAGCAGCTTGACTAGAAATTCCGAGCAGTACTTC. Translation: CASSLTRNSEQYF. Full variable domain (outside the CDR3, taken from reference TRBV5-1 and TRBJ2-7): KAGVTQTPRYLIKTRGQQVTLSCSPISGHRSVSWYQQTPGQGLQFLFEYFSETQRNKGNFPGRFSGRQFSNSRSEMNVSTLELGDSALYLCASSLTRNSEQYFGPGTRLTVT.

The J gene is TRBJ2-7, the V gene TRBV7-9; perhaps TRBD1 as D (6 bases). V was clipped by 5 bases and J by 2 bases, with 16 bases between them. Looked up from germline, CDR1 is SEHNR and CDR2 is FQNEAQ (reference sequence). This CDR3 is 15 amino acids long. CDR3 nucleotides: TGTGCCAGCAGCCCTGTCCAGGGGCCCCCCTACGAGCAGTACTTC. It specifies CASSPVQGPPYEQYF. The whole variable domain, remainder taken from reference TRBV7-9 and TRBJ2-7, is DTGVSQNPRHKITKRGQNVTFRCDPISEHNRLYWYRQTLGQGPEFLTYFQNEAQLEKSRLLSDRFSAERPKGSFSTLEIQRTEQGDSAMYLCASSPVQGPPYEQYFGPGTRLTVT.